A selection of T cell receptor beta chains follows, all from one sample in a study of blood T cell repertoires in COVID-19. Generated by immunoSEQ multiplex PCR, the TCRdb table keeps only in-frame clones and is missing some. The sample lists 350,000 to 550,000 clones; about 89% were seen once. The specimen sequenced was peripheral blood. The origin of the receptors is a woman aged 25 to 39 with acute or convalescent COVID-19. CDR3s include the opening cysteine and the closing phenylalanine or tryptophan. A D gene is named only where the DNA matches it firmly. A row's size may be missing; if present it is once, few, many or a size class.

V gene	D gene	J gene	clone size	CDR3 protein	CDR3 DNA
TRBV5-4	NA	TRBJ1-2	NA	CASSLGGGAHYGYTF	TGTGCCAGCAGCTTGGGTGGAGGGGCCCACTATGGCTACACCTTC
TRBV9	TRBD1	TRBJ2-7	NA	CASSFGQGAGEQYF	TGTGCCAGCAGCTTCGGACAGGGGGCTGGGGAGCAGTACTTC
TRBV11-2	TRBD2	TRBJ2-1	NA	CASSPTSGEQFF	TGTGCCAGCAGTCCAACTAGCGGTGAGCAGTTCTTC
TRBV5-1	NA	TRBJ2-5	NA	CASSPTAQETQYF	TGCGCCAGCAGCCCCACAGCACAAGAGACCCAGTACTTC
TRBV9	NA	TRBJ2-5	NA	CASSLTGTMQETQYF	TGTGCCAGCAGCCTAACAGGGACAATGCAGGAGACCCAGTACTTC
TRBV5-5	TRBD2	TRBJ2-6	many	CASSSVAGTTSGANVLTF	TGTGCCAGCAGCTCGGTAGCGGGGACAACCTCTGGGGCCAACGTCCTGACTTTC
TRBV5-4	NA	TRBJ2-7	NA	CASSLGVWSEQYF	TGTGCCAGCAGCTTGGGGGTTTGGAGCGAGCAGTACTTC
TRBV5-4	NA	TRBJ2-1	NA	CASSLTGYEQFF	TGTGCCAGCAGCTTAACAGGGTATGAGCAGTTCTTC
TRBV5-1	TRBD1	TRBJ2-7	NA	CASSLAGQGETYEQYF	TGCGCCAGCAGCTTGGCCGGCCAGGGGGAGACCTACGAGCAGTACTTC
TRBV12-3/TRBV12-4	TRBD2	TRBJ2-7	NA	CASSLGEGKQYF	TGTGCCAGCAGTTTAGGGGAGGGCAAGCAGTACTTC
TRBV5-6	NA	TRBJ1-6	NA	CASSHRYSSYNSPLHF	TGTGCCAGCAGCCACAGGTACAGCTCCTATAATTCACCCCTCCACTTT
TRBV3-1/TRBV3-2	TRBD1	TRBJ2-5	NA	CASSQRQGWETQYF	TGTGCCAGCAGCCAGCGACAGGGGTGGGAGACCCAGTACTTC
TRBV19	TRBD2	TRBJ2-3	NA	CASSSLGGARDTQYF	TGTGCCAGTAGTTCTCTCGGGGGGGCCAGAGATACGCAGTATTTT
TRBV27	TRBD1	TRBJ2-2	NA	CASSIDRGGAGELFF	TGTGCCAGCAGTATTGACAGGGGCGGAGCCGGGGAGCTGTTTTTT
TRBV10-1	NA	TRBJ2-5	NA	CASSEVWRVQETQYF	TGCGCCAGCAGTGAGGTCTGGCGGGTCCAAGAGACCCAGTACTTC
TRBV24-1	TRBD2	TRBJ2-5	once	CATSDQGLAGGQETQYF	TGTGCCACCAGTGACCAGGGACTAGCGGGGGGCCAAGAGACCCAGTACTTC
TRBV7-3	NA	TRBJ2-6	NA	CASSSDNVISGANVLTF	TGTGCCAGCAGCTCCGACAACGTAATCTCTGGGGCCAACGTCCTGACTTTC
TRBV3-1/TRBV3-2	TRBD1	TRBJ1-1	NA	CASSHRDSLAEAFF	TGTGCCAGCAGCCACAGGGACAGTTTGGCTGAAGCTTTCTTT
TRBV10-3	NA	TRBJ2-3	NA	CAEGQEAWGTQYF	TGTGCCGAGGGTCAGGAGGCTTGGGGTACGCAGTATTTT
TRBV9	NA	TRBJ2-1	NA	CASSVVFRDNEQFF	TGTGCCAGCAGCGTAGTCTTCCGGGACAATGAGCAGTTCTTC
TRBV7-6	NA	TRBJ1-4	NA	CASSHAQGLSNEKLFF	TGTGCCAGCAGCCATGCTCAGGGTTTGTCTAATGAAAAACTGTTTTTT
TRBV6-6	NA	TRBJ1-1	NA	CASGQGIEAFF	TGTGCCAGCGGGCAGGGGATTGAAGCTTTCTTT
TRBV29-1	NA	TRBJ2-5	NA	CSVEAGLETQYF	TGCAGCGTTGAAGCAGGGTTGGAGACCCAGTACTTC
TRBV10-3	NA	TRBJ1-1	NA	CAISEGQNTEAFF	TGTGCCATCAGTGAGGGGCAGAACACTGAAGCTTTCTTT
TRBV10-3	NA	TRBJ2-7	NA	CAISELLRSYEQYF	TGTGCCATCAGTGAGCTGCTCAGAAGCTACGAGCAGTACTTC